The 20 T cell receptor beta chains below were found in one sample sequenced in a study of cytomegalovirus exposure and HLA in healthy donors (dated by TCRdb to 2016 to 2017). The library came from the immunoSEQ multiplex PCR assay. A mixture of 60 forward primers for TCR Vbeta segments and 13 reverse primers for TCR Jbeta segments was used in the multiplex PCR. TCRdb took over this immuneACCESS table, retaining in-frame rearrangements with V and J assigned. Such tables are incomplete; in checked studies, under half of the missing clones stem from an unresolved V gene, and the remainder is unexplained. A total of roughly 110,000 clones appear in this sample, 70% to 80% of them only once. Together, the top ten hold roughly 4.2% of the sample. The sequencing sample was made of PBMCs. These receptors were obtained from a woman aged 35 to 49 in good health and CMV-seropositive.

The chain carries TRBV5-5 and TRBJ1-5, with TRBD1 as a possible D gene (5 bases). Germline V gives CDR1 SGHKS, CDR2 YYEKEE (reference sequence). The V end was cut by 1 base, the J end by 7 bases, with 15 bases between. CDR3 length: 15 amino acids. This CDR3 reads CASSLTLQVTQPQHF. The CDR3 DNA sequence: TGTGCCAGCAGCTTGACATTACAGGTTACACAGCCCCAGCATTTT.

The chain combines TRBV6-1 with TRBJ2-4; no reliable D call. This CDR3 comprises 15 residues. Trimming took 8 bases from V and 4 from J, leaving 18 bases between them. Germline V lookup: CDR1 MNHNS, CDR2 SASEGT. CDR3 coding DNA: TGTGCCAGCTCCCCCACCGGGTCACTAAAAAACATTCAGTACTTC. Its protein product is CASSPTGSLKNIQYF.

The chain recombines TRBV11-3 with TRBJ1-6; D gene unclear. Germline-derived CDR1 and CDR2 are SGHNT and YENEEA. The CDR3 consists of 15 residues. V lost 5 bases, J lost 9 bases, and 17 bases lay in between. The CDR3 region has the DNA TGTGCCAGCAGCCCCGTGGAGAGAAGGAGTTCACCCCTCCACTTT. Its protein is CASSPVERRSSPLHF.

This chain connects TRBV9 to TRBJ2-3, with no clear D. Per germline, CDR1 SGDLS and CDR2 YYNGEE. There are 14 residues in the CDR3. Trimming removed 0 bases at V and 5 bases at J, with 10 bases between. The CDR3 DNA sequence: TGTGCCAGCAGCGTAGGCCCGGGTGAAGATACGCAGTATTTT. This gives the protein CASSVGPGEDTQYF.

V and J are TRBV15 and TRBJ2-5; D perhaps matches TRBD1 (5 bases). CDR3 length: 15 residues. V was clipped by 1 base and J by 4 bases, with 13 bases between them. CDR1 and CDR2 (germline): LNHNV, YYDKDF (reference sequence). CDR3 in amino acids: CATSRGQGPRETQYF. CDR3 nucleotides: TGTGCCACCAGCAGAGGCCAGGGTCCCCGAGAGACCCAGTACTTC. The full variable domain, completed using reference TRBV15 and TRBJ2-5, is DAMVIQNPRYQVTQFGKPVTLSCSQTLNHNVMYWYQQKSSQAPKLLFHYYDKDFNNEADTPDNFQSRRPNTSFCFLDIRSPGLGDTAMYLCATSRGQGPRETQYFGPGTRLLVL.

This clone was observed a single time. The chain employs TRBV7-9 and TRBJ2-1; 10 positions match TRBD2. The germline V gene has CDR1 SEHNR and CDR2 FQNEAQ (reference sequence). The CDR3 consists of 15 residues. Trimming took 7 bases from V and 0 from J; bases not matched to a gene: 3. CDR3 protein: CASIPSGSSYNEQFF. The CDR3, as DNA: TGTGCCAGCATCCCTAGCGGGAGCTCCTACAATGAGCAGTTCTTC. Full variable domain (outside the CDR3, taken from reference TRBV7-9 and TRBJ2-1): DTGVSQNPRHKITKRGQNVTFRCDPISEHNRLYWYRQTLGQGPEFLTYFQNEAQLEKSRLLSDRFSAERPKGSFSTLEIQRTEQGDSAMYLCASIPSGSSYNEQFFGPGTRLTVL.

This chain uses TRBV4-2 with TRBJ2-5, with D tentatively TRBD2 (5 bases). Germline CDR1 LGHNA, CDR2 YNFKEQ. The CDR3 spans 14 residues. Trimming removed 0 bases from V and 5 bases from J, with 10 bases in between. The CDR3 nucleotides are TGTGCCAGCAGCCAAGAAGAGGGTCTCGAGACCCAGTACTTC. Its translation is CASSQEEGLETQYF.

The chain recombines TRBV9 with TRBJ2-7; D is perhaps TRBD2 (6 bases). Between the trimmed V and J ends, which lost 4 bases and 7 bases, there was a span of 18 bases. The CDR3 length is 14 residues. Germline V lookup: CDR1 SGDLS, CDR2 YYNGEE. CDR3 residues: CASSSRDSDLEQYF. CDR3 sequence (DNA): TGTGCCAGCAGCAGTCGGGACTCCGACCTAGAGCAGTACTTC.

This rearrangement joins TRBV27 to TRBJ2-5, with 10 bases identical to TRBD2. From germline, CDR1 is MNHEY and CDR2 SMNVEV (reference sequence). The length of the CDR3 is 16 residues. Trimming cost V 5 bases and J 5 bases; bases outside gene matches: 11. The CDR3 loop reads CASSRVLTSGSETQYF. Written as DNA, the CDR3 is TGTGCCAGCAGTCGTGTCTTGACTAGCGGGTCGGAGACCCAGTACTTC.

CDR3 sequence reads: CASSPEGGARDTQYF. The CDR3 DNA follows: TGTGCCAGCAGTCCGGAGGGGGGGGCGAGGGATACGCAGTATTTT. V gene TRBV2 combines with J gene TRBJ2-3; D possibly corresponds to TRBD2 (7 bases). V lost 5 bases and J lost 6, with 18 bases in between. CDR1 and CDR2 (germline): SNHLY, FYNNEI. This CDR3 comprises 15 residues. The variable domain in full, completed from reference TRBV2 and TRBJ2-3, reads EPEVTQTPSHQVTQMGQEVILRCVPISNHLYFYWYRQILGQKVEFLVSFYNNEISEKSEIFDDQFSVERPDGSNFTLKIRSTKLEDSAMYFCASSPEGGARDTQYFGPGTRLTVL.

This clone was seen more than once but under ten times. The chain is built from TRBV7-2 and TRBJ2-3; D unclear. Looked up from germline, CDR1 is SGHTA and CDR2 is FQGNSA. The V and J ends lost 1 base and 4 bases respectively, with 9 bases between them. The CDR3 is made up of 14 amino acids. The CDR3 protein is CASSLGLQSDTQYF. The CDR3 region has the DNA TGTGCCAGCAGCTTAGGTTTACAGTCAGATACGCAGTATTTT.

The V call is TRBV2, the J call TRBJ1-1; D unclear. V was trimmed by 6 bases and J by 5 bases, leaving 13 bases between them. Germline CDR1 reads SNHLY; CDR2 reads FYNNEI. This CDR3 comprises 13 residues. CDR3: CASRVPPLTEAFF. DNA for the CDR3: TGTGCCAGCAGGGTGCCCCCACTGACTGAAGCTTTCTTT.

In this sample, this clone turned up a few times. The DNA for the CDR3 is TGTGCCAGCAGCTTGGCGGGAGGAGATGAGACCCAGTACTTC. It codes for CASSLAGGDETQYF. This chain joins TRBV7-9 and TRBJ2-5; 8 nucleotides agree with TRBD2. V shed 3 bases and J 5 bases; nucleotides not matched to a gene: 5. Per germline, CDR1 SEHNR and CDR2 FQNEAQ (reference sequence). The CDR3 length is 14 residues.

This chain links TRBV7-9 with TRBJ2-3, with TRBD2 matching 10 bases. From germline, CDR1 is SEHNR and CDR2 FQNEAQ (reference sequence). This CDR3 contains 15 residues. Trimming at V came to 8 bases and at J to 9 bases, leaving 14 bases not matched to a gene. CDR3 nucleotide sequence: TGTGCCAGCGAGCAAACATCTAGCGGGGGCACCACGCAGTATTTT. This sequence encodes CASEQTSSGGTTQYF.

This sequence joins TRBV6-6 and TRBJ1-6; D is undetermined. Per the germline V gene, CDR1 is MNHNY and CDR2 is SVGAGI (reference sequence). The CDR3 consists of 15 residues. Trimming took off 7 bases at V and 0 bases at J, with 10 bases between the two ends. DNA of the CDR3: TGTGCCAGCAAAAGCGAGAGCTCCTATAATTCACCCCTCCACTTT. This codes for CASKSESSYNSPLHF.

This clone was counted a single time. The CDR3 nucleotides read TGCGCCAGCAGCTTGGCAGGGGTAGGAGAGCAGTACTTC. It codes for CASSLAGVGEQYF. V gene TRBV5-1 combines with J gene TRBJ2-7; D perhaps matches TRBD1 (6 bases). The germline V and J ends were trimmed by 0 bases and 7 bases, with 11 bases remaining between them. Germline CDR1 SGHRS, CDR2 YFSETQ. The CDR3 is 13 residues long.

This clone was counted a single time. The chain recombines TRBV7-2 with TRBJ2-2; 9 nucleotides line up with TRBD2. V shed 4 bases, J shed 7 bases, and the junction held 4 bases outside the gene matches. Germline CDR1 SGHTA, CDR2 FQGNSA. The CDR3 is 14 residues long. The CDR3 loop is CASSSGLAIGELFF. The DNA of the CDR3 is TGTGCCAGCAGCTCGGGACTAGCCATCGGGGAGCTGTTTTTT.

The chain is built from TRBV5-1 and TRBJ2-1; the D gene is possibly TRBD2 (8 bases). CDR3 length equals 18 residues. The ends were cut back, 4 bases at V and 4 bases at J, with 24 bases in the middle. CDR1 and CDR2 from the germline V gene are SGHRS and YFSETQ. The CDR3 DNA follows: TGCGCCAGCAGCCACTACTCGGGGGGGACAGCCAGATACAATGAGCAGTTCTTC. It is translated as CASSHYSGGTARYNEQFF.

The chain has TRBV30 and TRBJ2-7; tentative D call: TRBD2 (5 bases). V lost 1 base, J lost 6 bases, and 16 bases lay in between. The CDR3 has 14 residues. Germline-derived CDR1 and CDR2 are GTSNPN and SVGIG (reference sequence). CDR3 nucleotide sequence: TGTGCCTGGAGTGAAGGTAGCGTAACCCTCGAGCAGTACTTC. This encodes CAWSEGSVTLEQYF.

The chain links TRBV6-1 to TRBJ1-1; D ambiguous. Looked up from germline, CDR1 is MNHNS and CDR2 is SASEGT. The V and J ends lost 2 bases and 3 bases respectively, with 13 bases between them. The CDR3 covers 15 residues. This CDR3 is CASSEYGVRDTEAFF. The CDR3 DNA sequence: TGTGCCAGCAGTGAATATGGGGTGAGGGACACTGAAGCTTTCTTT.